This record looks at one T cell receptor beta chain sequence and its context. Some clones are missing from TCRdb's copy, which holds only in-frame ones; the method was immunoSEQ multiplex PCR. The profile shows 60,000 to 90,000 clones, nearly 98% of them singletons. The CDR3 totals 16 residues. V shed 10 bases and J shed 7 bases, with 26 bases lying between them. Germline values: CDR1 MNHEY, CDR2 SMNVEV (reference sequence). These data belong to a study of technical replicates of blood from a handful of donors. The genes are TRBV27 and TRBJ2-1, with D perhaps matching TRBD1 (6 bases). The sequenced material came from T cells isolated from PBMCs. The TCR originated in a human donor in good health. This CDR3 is CATAFRGWAPWNEQFF. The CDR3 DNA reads TGTGCCACGGCTTTCAGGGGTTGGGCGCCTTGGAATGAGCAGTTCTTC.